These 21 T cell receptor beta chains originate from one sample sequenced in a study of human T cells and chemical hapten exposure. TCRdb re-called the RACE reads with MiXCR, one entry per CDR3 protein. In the table there are about 40,000 distinct CDR3 sequences, 3% to 3.5% of which are singletons. The time point denotes: patch test 2, 6 weeks after DPC sensitization. Treatment defined: therapeutic diphenylcyclopropenone sensitization with weekly scalp DPC. The sequences come from whole blood, collected in connection with sensitization to the hapten diphenylcyclopropenone (DPC). The receptors here all came from a man aged 40-55 years with alopecia areata. Some clones in this sample may be carry-over from other donors' samples.

In the case of this clonotype: A much larger clone sits a single nucleotide away, making a read error possible. The rearrangement links TRBV19 to TRBJ2-6; 7 nucleotides line up with TRBD1. Germline assignment: CDR1 LNHDA and CDR2 SQIVND (reference sequence). With 7 bases clipped from V and 5 bases from J, the junction kept 5 bases outside the gene matches. The CDR3 is 14 residues long. CDR3 sequence (DNA): TGTGCCAGTACCGACAGGGTTAGGGCCAACGTCCTGACTTTC. Its translation: CASTDRVRANVLTF.

This clonotype came up many times. The rearrangement links TRBV12-2 to TRBJ1-1. TRBV12-2 is a pseudogene locus. This CDR3 has 14 amino acids. The CDR3 here is CASHRLPMNTEAFF. The CDR3 DNA sequence: TGTGCAAGTCACCGGCTCCCCATGAACACTGAAGCTTTCTTT.

There are many counts of this clonotype. The chain couples TRBV11-2 to TRBJ2-7; D call uncertain. CDR3 length equals 11 residues. CDR1 and CDR2 (germline): SGHAT, FQNNGV. Trimming left V 5 bases short and J 6 bases short, with 8 bases between. The CDR3 region has the DNA TGTGCCAGCAGCCCGGACGGCGAGCAGTACTTC. Amino acid sequence: CASSPDGEQYF.

Of note for this clonotype: An end of the junction differs from the germline gene, which may be a read error. J is TRBJ2-3 and V is TRBV12-3 or TRBV12-4; perhaps TRBD1 as D (6 bases). This CDR3 contains 15 residues. The CDR3 protein is CASSPQGRGTDTRYF. DNA of the CDR3: TGTGCCAGCAGTCCCCAGGGCAGGGGCACAGATACGCGGTATTTT.

This clonotype was seen ten or more times. The rearrangement uses TRBV28 and TRBJ2-7; the D gene is possibly TRBD2 (6 bases). The CDR3 runs 15 residues. Germline V gene lookup returns CDR1 MDHEN and CDR2 SYDVKM. The V end was cut by 3 bases, the J end by 1 base, with 13 bases between. The CDR3 here is CASSLIGTQSYEQYF. In DNA form, the CDR3 reads TGTGCCAGCAGTTTGATTGGGACTCAATCCTACGAGCAGTACTTC. Combining the CDR3 with reference TRBV28 and TRBJ2-7 gives the whole variable domain DVKVTQSSRYLVKRTGEKVFLECVQDMDHENMFWYRQDPGLGLRLIYFSYDVKMKEKGDIPEGYSVSREKKERFSLILESASTNQTSMYLCASSLIGTQSYEQYFGPGTRLTVT.

This clonotype was detected only a few times. The genes are TRBV5-4 and TRBJ2-3; 8 bases match TRBD1. Per germline, CDR1 SGHNT and CDR2 YYREEE (reference sequence). The CDR3 is 16 residues long. J was trimmed by 2 bases and V by 1 base; bases with no gene match: 6. The CDR3 spells CASSLPGTGHTDTQYF. CDR3 DNA: TGTGCCAGCAGCTTGCCGGGGACAGGACACACAGATACGCAGTATTTT.

This clonotype has a count of ten or more. This chain connects TRBV5-6 to TRBJ2-3; D unresolved. Trimming pared 0 bases from V and 4 bases from J, leaving 9 bases between. The length of the CDR3 is 14 residues. CDR1 is SGHDT and CDR2 is YYEEEE in the germline V gene. The chain's CDR3 is CASSLASRADTQYF. CDR3 DNA: TGTGCCAGCAGCTTGGCCAGTAGGGCAGATACGCAGTATTTT.

V usage is TRBV20-1 and J usage is TRBJ2-1, with D perhaps matching TRBD2 (6 bases). Germline V gene lookup returns CDR1 DFQATT and CDR2 SNEGSKA (reference sequence). Trimming took 6 bases from V and 8 from J, leaving 14 bases between them. The CDR3 loop spans 12 amino acids. The CDR3 bases are TGCAGTGCCGATCAACGGGAGCATGAGCAGTTCTTC. Its translation: CSADQREHEQFF.

This clonotype was picked up many times. This sequence joins TRBV27 and TRBJ2-7; 10 bases match TRBD2. Germline V gives CDR1 MNHEY, CDR2 SMNVEV (reference sequence). This CDR3 comprises 13 residues. V lost 6 bases and J lost 4; bases outside the gene matches: 3. CDR3: CASRTSGIYEQYF. CDR3 in DNA: TGTGCCAGCAGAACTAGCGGGATTTACGAGCAGTACTTC.

Ten or more counts support this clonotype. This chain links TRBV20-1 with TRBJ2-7; 9 bases match TRBD2. The germline gives CDR1 DFQATT, CDR2 SNEGSKA (reference sequence). This CDR3 contains 20 residues. J lost 7 bases, V lost 1 base, and 26 bases had no gene match. CDR3: CSARVPGPGLALDSGGEQYF. The CDR3 DNA reads as TGCAGTGCTAGAGTTCCGGGACCCGGACTAGCGCTTGATTCTGGCGGGGAGCAGTACTTC.

In this sample, this clonotype turned up many times. J is TRBJ1-2 and V is TRBV12-3 or TRBV12-4; D is undetermined. Trimming removed 2 bases at V and 1 base at J, with 17 bases between. The length of the CDR3 is 17 residues. The CDR3 spells CASSLTLRRGVNYGYTF. The DNA of the CDR3 is TGTGCCAGCAGTTTAACACTTCGGAGAGGTGTTAACTATGGCTACACCTTC.

At least ten counts were recorded for this clonotype. V is TRBV6-1 and J is TRBJ1-1; D possibly corresponds to TRBD1 (5 bases). The CDR3 loop spans 15 amino acids. V lost 1 base and J lost 5, with 14 bases in between. CDR1 and CDR2 (germline): MNHNS, SASEGT. The DNA of the CDR3 is TGTGCCAGCAGTGAAGTCGGCGGGGGAACTACTGAAGCTTTCTTT. Translated, it gives CASSEVGGGTTEAFF.

This clonotype was detected ten times or more. CDR3 amino acids: CASSLAHSTDTQYF. CDR3 in DNA: TGTGCCAGCAGCTTAGCGCACAGCACAGATACGCAGTATTTT. This chain uses TRBV7-8 with TRBJ2-3, with unresolved D. Trimming took 0 bases from V and 0 from J, leaving 4 bases between them. CDR3 length equals 14 residues. Per the germline V gene, CDR1 is SGHVS and CDR2 is FQNEAQ.

V usage is TRBV19 and J usage is TRBJ1-3, with D unclear. Germline assignment: CDR1 LNHDA and CDR2 SQIVND (reference sequence). V lost 6 bases and J 2 bases, leaving 14 bases between the germline ends. The CDR3 covers 15 residues. CDR3 amino acids: CASRLAYDAGNTIYF. CDR3 coding DNA: TGTGCCAGTAGGTTGGCGTATGATGCTGGAAACACCATATATTTT.

This clonotype showed up many times. The chain couples TRBV5-5 to TRBJ1-2; TRBD1 matches at 9 bases. This CDR3 contains 15 residues. Germline trimming cut 0 bases from V and 2 bases from J; bases unmatched to any gene: 2. Germline lookup yields CDR1 SGHKS and CDR2 YYEKEE (reference sequence). The CDR3 loop is CASSLGDRGNYGYTF. CDR3 nucleotides: TGTGCCAGCAGCTTGGGTGACAGGGGGAACTATGGCTACACCTTC.

This sequence joins TRBV3-1 and TRBJ1-5, with a tentative D call TRBD1 (5 bases). The CDR3 loop spans 13 amino acids. Trimming took off 4 bases at V and 6 bases at J, with 10 bases between the two ends. Germline V gene data show CDR1 as LGHDT and CDR2 as YNNKEL (reference sequence). The CDR3 region is CASSPPQGQPQHF. DNA for the CDR3: TGTGCCAGCAGCCCGCCCCAGGGTCAGCCCCAGCATTTT.

This clonotype appeared a few times. This may stem from a read error, because a much larger clone lies one nucleotide away. The rearrangement uses TRBV12-3 or TRBV12-4 and TRBJ2-6; maybe TRBD2 (6 bases). The CDR3 loop spans 14 amino acids. V was trimmed by 11 bases and J by 1 base, leaving 12 bases between them. The CDR3: CACRSGSGANVLTF. CDR3 DNA: TGTGCCTGTCGAAGCGGGTCTGGGGCCAACGTCCTGACTTTC.

To note about this clonotype: A much more abundant neighbour one base away suggests this may be a read error. The chain couples TRBV9 to TRBJ1-3; D unclear. With 4 bases removed from V and 0 bases from J, the gap between germline ends came to 5 bases. CDR1 SGDLS and CDR2 YYNGEE come from the germline V gene. This CDR3 comprises 13 residues. This CDR3 reads CASSLPSGNTIYF. As DNA, the CDR3 is TGTGCCAGCAGCCTGCCCTCTGGAAACACCATATATTTT. The entire variable domain, with the rest obtained from reference TRBV9 and TRBJ1-3, is as follows: DSGVTQTPKHLITATGQRVTLRCSPRSGDLSVYWYQQSLDQGLQFLIQYYNGEERAKGNILERFSAQQFPDLHSELNLSSLELGDSALYFCASSLPSGNTIYFGEGSWLTVV.

This clonotype has only a few counts. J is TRBJ1-6 and V is TRBV15; no definite D call. This CDR3 has 14 residues. Trimming left V 0 bases short and J 6 bases short, with 6 bases between. The V gene's germline CDR1 is LNHNV and CDR2 YYDKDF (reference sequence). In DNA, the CDR3 is TGTGCCACCAGCAGAGATAGTAGTAATTCACCCCTCCACTTT. Its translation is CATSRDSSNSPLHF.

This clonotype occurred many times. This sequence joins TRBV6-5 and TRBJ1-2, with 11 positions matching TRBD1. Per the germline V gene, CDR1 is MNHEY and CDR2 is SVGAGI. With V trimmed by 0 bases and J by 8 bases, 2 bases remained unmatched. The CDR3 has 14 residues. This CDR3 reads CASSYSWTGGGYTF. The DNA of the CDR3 is TGTGCCAGCAGTTACTCGTGGACAGGGGGCGGCTACACCTTC.

This clonotype occurred many times. This chain links TRBV20-1 with TRBJ2-4; a weak D match, TRBD2 (5 bases). Trimming cost V 0 bases and J 0 bases, with 15 bases left between them. The CDR3 contains 17 residues. CDR1 is DFQATT, CDR2 SNEGSKA, per germline (reference sequence). The CDR3 loop reads CSARDPTGGLAKNIQYF. Here the CDR3 DNA reads TGCAGTGCTAGAGACCCGACCGGCGGGTTAGCCAAAAACATTCAGTACTTC.